The T cell receptor (beta chain) under discussion was sequenced for a study of blood T cell repertoires in COVID-19 (dated by TCRdb to about 2020). For the study in its entirety: The collaborator samples originated in the United States, Italy and Spain and spanned the acute and convalescent phases of COVID-19. The material from the prospective study consisted of cDNA or gDNA derived from T cells, B-cell-depleted T cells, or PBMCs. Deeply sampled blood TCRbeta repertoires from subjects exposed to, actively infected with, or recovered from COVID-19 were included in the dataset. The repertoires were released in a freely available public database meant as a resource for research on the immune response to SARS-CoV-2. The samples were drawn from two sources: the first 160 participants of the ongoing ImmuneRACE study, and 1,000 to 1,500 subjects contributed by 6 global collaborators. Nearly every sample came with metadata listing a de-identified subject ID, COVID-19 status, age in years and sex. HLA class I and class II types, where available, came from metadata supplied by the sample provider rather than from assay-based typing. On the study overall, not on this receptor specifically: The quantity of clinical and demographic metadata differed by source and by participant and was supplied without curation.

About this clone itself: What this receptor recognizes is not known. Per-nucleotide qualities are absent, and no much larger clonotype sits a single base away.

V ends up 4 bases short and J 6 bases short, with an unmatched junction base count of 11. Looking up the germline V gene yields CDR1 MDHEN and CDR2 SYDVKM. From the cysteine up to the phenylalanine, the CDR3 has a length of 16 residues. Here the CDR3 DNA is all that survives: 48 bases in frame from base 1. Whole blood was collected in K2EDTA tubes by collaborating institutions according to the institutions' own protocols. For TCRbeta analysis, collaborator samples were shipped as frozen whole blood, as isolated PBMCs, or as DNA extracted from either sample type. The immunoSEQ Assay, a bias-controlled multiplex PCR, was used to amplify TCRbeta CDR3 regions from genomic DNA. The study's own analysis went as follows. The number of nucleated cells in each sample was estimated from the amplification of reference gene primers within the assay. To quantify the absolute abundance of each unique TCRbeta CDR3 rearrangement, sequence reads were collapsed and filtered. For each sample, productive Simpson clonality was calculated by taking the square root of Simpson's diversity index across productive rearrangements. What TCRdb holds here is the immuneACCESS table cut down to in-frame rearrangements. Part of the clones is not present; checked against another copy, under half of the missing clones reflect an unresolved V gene, and the others are unexplained. D and trimming were read from the DNA, whereas the V and J calls and clone size are those reported in that table. For this sample there are about 250,000 clones; around three quarters appear just once. About 3.5% of the sample rests with the top ten.

In this chain, TRBV28 is recombined with TRBJ2-3, with 9 central nucleotides matching TRBD2. This clonotype originated in a woman aged 80 or older with acute or convalescent COVID-19. What was sequenced was peripheral blood. The DNA reads TGTGCCAGCAGTTACCGCGGGCGGGGGGGCATGGATACGCAGTATTTT. This gives the protein CASSYRGRGGMDTQYF.